This T cell receptor (beta chain) emerged from a study of tumor-infiltrating lymphocytes in localized non-small cell lung cancer. Study outcomes and limitations: Tumors had more T cell infiltration than uninvolved lung, per TCRbeta sequencing and CD3 counts. Immunotypes IM1 and IM2 had similar TCR-derived T-cell fractions.

Comments on this clone: The antigen remains undetermined.

There are 13 residues in the CDR3. Trimming stripped 2 bases from V and 4 bases from J, with 11 bases between. The germline V gene encodes CDR1 GTSNPN and CDR2 SVGIG (reference sequence). Measured with immunoSEQ multiplex PCR; TCRdb has only the in-frame clones, and not every one. Of tens of thousands of clones listed, around 85% are singletons. The origin of this receptor is a human donor with non-small cell lung cancer. The rearrangement joins TRBV30 to TRBJ1-2, with D possibly matching TRBD1 (6 bases). Input material: lung tumor tissue. For the CDR3, the DNA is TGTGCCTGGAGTCCAACAGGGTTCTATGGCTACACCTTC. Encoded protein: CAWSPTGFYGYTF.